What follows is one TCR beta chain and its context. Antigen specificity is unknown. This sample stems from a study of T-cell memory formation after mild COVID-19. Study results and caveats: Detection of some responders pre-infection suggested pre-existing cross-reactive memory T cells participated. Clones that got smaller from day 15 to 85 had even CD4/CD8, while clones growing later tipped toward CD4+.

TCRdb independently ran MiXCR on the 5' RACE reads; one entry per CDR3 protein. Here the sample spans over 55,000 distinct CDR3 sequences, 9% to 15% being singletons. The sequencing input was PBMCs or a T cell subset sorted from them (not recorded which). The sequence was collected from a young man who had mild COVID-19 (a few samples of this study predate the infection). Cell type and time point are not known.

This CDR3 is CASSAQGPRYGYTF. CDR3 bases: TGTGCCAGCAGCGCACAGGGGCCTCGCTATGGCTACACCTTC. This rearrangement joins TRBV7-9 to TRBJ1-2; TRBD1 matches at 7 bases. The V gene's germline CDR1 is SEHNR and CDR2 FQNEAQ (reference sequence). V trimming: 5 bases; J trimming: 4 bases; junction bases outside the gene matches: 7. The CDR3 loop spans 14 amino acids. The complete variable domain, with remaining parts taken from reference TRBV7-9 and TRBJ1-2, reads DTGVSQNPRHKITKRGQNVTFRCDPISEHNRLYWYRQTLGQGPEFLTYFQNEAQLEKSRLLSDRFSAERPKGSFSTLEIQRTEQGDSAMYLCASSAQGPRYGYTFGSGTRLTVV.